This T cell receptor beta chain was captured by sequencing in a study of blood T cell repertoires in COVID-19. In the study overall: T cells, B-cell-depleted T cells, or PBMCs supplied cDNA or gDNA.

Enrollment of patients from Seattle took place during active infection, with longitudinal follow-up. The repertoire was sequenced with immunoSEQ multiplex PCR; TCRdb's copy has only in-frame clones and lacks some. The sample comprises roughly 120,000 clones, around 90% of which are singletons, and roughly 4% rests with the top ten. V dropped 4 bases and J dropped 4 bases, with 8 bases sitting between them. Germline assignment: CDR1 SNHLY and CDR2 FYNNEI. The CDR3 is 13 residues long. The TCR comes from a woman aged 60-75 years with COVID-19, enrolled during active disease. V usage is TRBV2 and J usage is TRBJ2-1; D is possibly TRBD1 (5 bases). Sequencing was carried out using peripheral blood. The CDR3 protein is CASSAQGYNEQFF. In DNA form, the CDR3 reads TGTGCCAGCAGTGCCCAGGGATACAATGAGCAGTTCTTC. Variable domain in full (rest from reference TRBV2 and TRBJ2-1): EPEVTQTPSHQVTQMGQEVILRCVPISNHLYFYWYRQILGQKVEFLVSFYNNEISEKSEIFDDQFSVERPDGSNFTLKIRSTKLEDSAMYFCASSAQGYNEQFFGPGTRLTVL.